Reported below is one TCR beta chain. V was pared by 2 bases and J by 1 base, with 9 bases of the junction left unmatched. CDR1 KGHSH and CDR2 LQKENI come from the germline V gene. The CDR3 spans 17 residues. Assay: immunoSEQ multiplex PCR; the TCRdb copy retains only in-frame clones and omits some. The sample has roughly 200,000 clones, roughly 87% seen once. The entry originates in a study of blood T cell repertoires in COVID-19. At the level of the study: Samples taken during acute and convalescent COVID-19 were collected in the United States, Italy and Spain. The cDNA or gDNA used as material had been derived from T cells, B-cell-depleted T cells, or PBMCs.

Researchers sorted participants into cohorts using their self-reported clinical history. Material for sequencing was PBMCs or T cells enriched from blood (not recorded which). The chain recombines TRBV18 with TRBJ1-1; 8 nucleotides match TRBD1. The receptor's source is a woman in her 30s who had recovered from COVID-19. The CDR3 coding sequence is TGTGCCAGCTCACCAGCCAGGGGGCCGGAGTCGAACACTGAAGCTTTCTTT. Protein product: CASSPARGPESNTEAFF.